A selection of T cell receptor beta chains follows, all from one sample in a study of blood T cells in healthy people across ages. TCRdb ran MiXCR on the 5' RACE reads and lists one entry per CDR3 protein. Of some 550,000 distinct CDR3 sequences in the sample, around half were seen once. The sample comprised blood. These receptors all stem from an elderly man in good health. Each CDR3 is given with its conserved first and last residue. Fields, in order: clone size, D gene, J gene, V gene, CDR3 DNA, CDR3 protein. D genes are given only for firm matches. Rows may omit the clone size; those that give it use once, few, many or a size class.

>few|-|TRBJ2-7|TRBV9
TGTGCCAGCAGCGTAGATCTGGGCTCCTACGAGCAGTACTTC
CASSVDLGSYEQYF
>many|-|TRBJ1-2|TRBV6-5
TGTGCCAGCAGTTATACCGTCGGCAGCAAAGATGGCTACACCTTC
CASSYTVGSKDGYTF
>-|-|TRBJ1-1|TRBV7-2
TGTGCCAGCAGCCACGACCTCGGAACGAACACTGAAGCTTTCTTT
CASSHDLGTNTEAFF
>few|-|TRBJ2-7|TRBV4-3
TGCGCCAGCAGCCAAGAAACAGAACTCTACGAGCAGTACTTC
CASSQETELYEQYF
>-|-|TRBJ2-2|TRBV7-2
TGTGCCAGCAGCTTAGACCAGATCGGGGAGCTGTTTTTT
CASSLDQIGELFF
>-|TRBD2|TRBJ2-1|TRBV29-1
TGCAGCGCCAGTACACCGGGACTAGTATTTTCCAATGAGCAGTTCTTC
CSASTPGLVFSNEQFF
>few|-|TRBJ2-7|TRBV15
TGTGCCACCAGCAGTGGTGGGGAGCAGTACTTC
CATSSGGEQYF
>-|-|TRBJ2-3|TRBV24-1
TGTGCCACCAGTGATTCGGTCATAGATACGCAGTATTTT
CATSDSVIDTQYF
>-|-|TRBJ1-1|TRBV7-9
TGTGCCAGCAGCCTAGTCCAGTTCTCAGCTTTCTTT
CASSLVQFSAFF
>few|-|TRBJ2-7|TRBV12-3/TRBV12-4
TGTGCCAGCAGTTTTGTGGGGTACGAGCAGTACTTC
CASSFVGYEQYF
>-|-|TRBJ2-1|TRBV29-1
TGCAGCGCTGGGCGACAGAGCACCGAGCAGTTCTTC
CSAGRQSTEQFF
>-|TRBD1|TRBJ1-1|TRBV20-1
TGCAGTGCACCGGGACAGCCCCCGAACACTGAAGCTTTCTTT
CSAPGQPPNTEAFF
>-|TRBD1|TRBJ2-7|TRBV20-1
TGCAGTGCAAAGGACAGGGGAACTTACAATGAGCAGTACTTC
CSAKDRGTYNEQYF
>-|-|TRBJ2-1|TRBV4-3
TGCGCCAGCAGCCAAGAACAGGGGAGGGTGCAGTTCTTC
CASSQEQGRVQFF
>few|TRBD1|TRBJ1-2|TRBV6-2/TRBV6-3
TGTGCCAGCAGCTCGGGACAGGGGGGTTTTGGCTACACCTTC
CASSSGQGGFGYTF
>few|-|TRBJ2-5|TRBV12-3/TRBV12-4
TGTGCCAGCAGTTTGTGGGCGAAAGAGACCCAGTACTTC
CASSLWAKETQYF
>few|-|TRBJ1-2|TRBV3-1
TGTGCCAGCAGCCTATCACCGCAGGGGAATGGCTACACCTTC
CASSLSPQGNGYTF
>-|-|TRBJ2-1|TRBV20-1
TGCAGTGCTCCTTCCCAGCGGTACTACAATGAGCAGTTCTTC
CSAPSQRYYNEQFF
>-|TRBD1|TRBJ1-2|TRBV14
TGTGCCAGCAGCCAAGCGAACAGGGGGCCCGATGGCTACACCTTC
CASSQANRGPDGYTF
>-|TRBD1|TRBJ1-2|TRBV6-2/TRBV6-3
TGTGCCAGCAGTTACAGCACCGGGACAGGGAGCGGCTACACCTTC
CASSYSTGTGSGYTF
>-|-|TRBJ1-1|TRBV7-2
TGTGCCAGCAGCCCCCACAGGGAAAACACTGAAGCTTTCTTT
CASSPHRENTEAFF
>-|-|TRBJ2-1|TRBV4-3
TGCGCCAGCAGCCAAGTCGGGCGTGGGAATGAGCAGTTCTTC
CASSQVGRGNEQFF
>many|-|TRBJ2-5|TRBV6-6
TGTGCCAGCAGTTACGCTAGGGAACAAGAGACCCAGTACTTC
CASSYAREQETQYF
>-|-|TRBJ1-1|TRBV6-5
TGTGCCAGCAGTTACAGGGGATTAATGAACACTGAAGCTTTCTTT
CASSYRGLMNTEAFF
>-|TRBD1|TRBJ2-3|TRBV20-1
TGCAGTGCCAGGACAGGGACTAGCACAGATACGCAGTATTTT
CSARTGTSTDTQYF
>-|TRBD1|TRBJ1-5|TRBV6-1
TGTGCCAGCAGGGACAGGGGCCCCGGCGGGCCCCAGCATTTT
CASRDRGPGGPQHF
>-|-|TRBJ2-2|TRBV7-6
TGTGCCAGCAGCTTACGTCGGGTGACCGGGGAGCTGTTTTTT
CASSLRRVTGELFF
>many|-|TRBJ2-7|TRBV7-2
TGTGCCAGCAGCTTAGAGGTCAGCAGCTCCTACGAGCAGTACTTC
CASSLEVSSSYEQYF
>few|TRBD1|TRBJ2-5|TRBV7-9
TGTGCCAGCAGCCGCGGGACAGGGGGCCCAGAGACCCAGTACTTC
CASSRGTGGPETQYF
>many|TRBD1|TRBJ2-1|TRBV12-3/TRBV12-4
TGTGCCAGCAGACCCGTTTTAGGGGGCAGCCATGAGCAGTTCTTC
CASRPVLGGSHEQFF
>-|-|TRBJ2-7|TRBV29-1
TGCAGCGTTGCTCGGGTGAACTCCTACGAGCAGTACTTC
CSVARVNSYEQYF
>-|TRBD2|TRBJ2-1|TRBV11-2
TGTGCCAGCAGCTTAGCCCTCCGTTTGGGTAGCGGGAACAATGAGCAGTTCTTC
CASSLALRLGSGNNEQFF
>-|-|TRBJ1-3|TRBV12-3/TRBV12-4
TGTGCCAGCAGTCTACAGGGCTTCGGAAACACCATATATTTT
CASSLQGFGNTIYF
>-|-|TRBJ2-3|TRBV3-1
TGTGCCAGCAGCCAAGGCGCTCAACCAGATACGCAGTATTTT
CASSQGAQPDTQYF
>-|TRBD2|TRBJ2-7|TRBV27
TGTGCCAGCAGTCACGGACTAGCGGGAGGGTTAAAGAACTCCTACGAGCAGTACTTC
CASSHGLAGGLKNSYEQYF
>-|-|TRBJ2-1|TRBV9
TGTGCCAGCAGCGTGTCTGGCGGTAACTACGAGCAGTTCTTC
CASSVSGGNYEQFF
>-|-|TRBJ2-5|TRBV12-3/TRBV12-4
TGTGCCAGCAGTTTGTATTCGTCGGGGCTCCAAGAGACCCAGTACTTC
CASSLYSSGLQETQYF